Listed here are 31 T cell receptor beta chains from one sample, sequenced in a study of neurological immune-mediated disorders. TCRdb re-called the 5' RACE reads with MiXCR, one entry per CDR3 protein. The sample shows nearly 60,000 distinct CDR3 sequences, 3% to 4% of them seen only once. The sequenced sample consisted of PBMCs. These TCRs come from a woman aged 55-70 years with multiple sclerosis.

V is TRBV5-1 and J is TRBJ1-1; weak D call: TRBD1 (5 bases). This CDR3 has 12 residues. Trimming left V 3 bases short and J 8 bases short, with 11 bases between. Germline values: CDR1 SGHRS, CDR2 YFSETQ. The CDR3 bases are TGCGCCAGCAGCTCCCGAAAGGGGGAAGCTTTCTTT. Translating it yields CASSSRKGEAFF.

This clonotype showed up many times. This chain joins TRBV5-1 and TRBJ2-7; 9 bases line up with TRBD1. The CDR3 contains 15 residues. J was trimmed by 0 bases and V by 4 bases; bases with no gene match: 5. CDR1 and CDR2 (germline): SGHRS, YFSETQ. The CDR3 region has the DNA TGCGCCAGCAGCGATGGGACAGGGAGCTCCTACGAGCAGTACTTC. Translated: CASSDGTGSSYEQYF.

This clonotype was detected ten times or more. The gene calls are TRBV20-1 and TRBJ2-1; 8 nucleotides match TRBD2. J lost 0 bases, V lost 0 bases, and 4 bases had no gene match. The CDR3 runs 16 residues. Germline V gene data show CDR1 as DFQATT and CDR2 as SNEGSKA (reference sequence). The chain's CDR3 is CSARDRSGSSYNEQFF. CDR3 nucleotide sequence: TGCAGTGCTAGAGATAGGAGCGGGAGCTCCTACAATGAGCAGTTCTTC.

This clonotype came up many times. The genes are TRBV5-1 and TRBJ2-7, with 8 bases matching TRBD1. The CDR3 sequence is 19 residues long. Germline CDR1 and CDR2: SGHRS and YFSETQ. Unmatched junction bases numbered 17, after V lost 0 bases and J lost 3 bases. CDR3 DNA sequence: TGCGCCAGCAGCTTGGCCGGGGTTCGCGCAGGGGGCTTTGGCTACGAGCAGTACTTC. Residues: CASSLAGVRAGGFGYEQYF. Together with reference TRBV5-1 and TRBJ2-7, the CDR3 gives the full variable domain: KAGVTQTPRYLIKTRGQQVTLSCSPISGHRSVSWYQQTPGQGLQFLFEYFSETQRNKGNFPGRFSGRQFSNSRSEMNVSTLELGDSALYLCASSLAGVRAGGFGYEQYFGPGTRLTVT.

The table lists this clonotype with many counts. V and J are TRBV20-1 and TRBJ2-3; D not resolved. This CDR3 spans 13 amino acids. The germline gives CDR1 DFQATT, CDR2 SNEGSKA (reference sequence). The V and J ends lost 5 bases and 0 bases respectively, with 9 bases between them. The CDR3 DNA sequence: TGCAGTGCTGAACGCCCTAGCACAGATACGCAGTATTTT. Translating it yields CSAERPSTDTQYF.

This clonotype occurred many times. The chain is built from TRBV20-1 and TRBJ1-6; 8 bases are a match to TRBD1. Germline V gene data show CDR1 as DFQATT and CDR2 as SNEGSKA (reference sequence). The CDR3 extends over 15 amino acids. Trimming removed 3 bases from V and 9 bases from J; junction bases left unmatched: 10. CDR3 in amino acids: CSARPRTGYASPLHF. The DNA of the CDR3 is TGCAGTGCTAGGCCCCGGACAGGGTACGCTTCACCCCTCCACTTT.

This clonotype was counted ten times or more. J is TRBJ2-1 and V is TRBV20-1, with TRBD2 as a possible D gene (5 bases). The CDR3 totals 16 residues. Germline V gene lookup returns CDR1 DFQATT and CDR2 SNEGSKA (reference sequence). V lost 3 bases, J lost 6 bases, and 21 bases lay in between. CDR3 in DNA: TGCAGTGCTAGTTACGGGATGGTGATGACAAGCAATGAGCAGTTCTTC. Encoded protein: CSASYGMVMTSNEQFF.

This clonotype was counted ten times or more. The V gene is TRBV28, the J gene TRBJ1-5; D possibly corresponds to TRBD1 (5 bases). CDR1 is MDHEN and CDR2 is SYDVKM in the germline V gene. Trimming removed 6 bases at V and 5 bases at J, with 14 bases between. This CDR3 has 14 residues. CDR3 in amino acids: CASSSGTDYQPQHF. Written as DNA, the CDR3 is TGTGCCAGCAGCTCCGGGACGGACTATCAGCCCCAGCATTTT.

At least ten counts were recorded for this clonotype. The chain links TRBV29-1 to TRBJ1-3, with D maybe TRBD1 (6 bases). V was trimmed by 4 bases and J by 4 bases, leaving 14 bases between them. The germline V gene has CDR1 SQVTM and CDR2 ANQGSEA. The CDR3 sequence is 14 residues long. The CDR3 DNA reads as TGCAGCGTTGCGGGGGCAGAGCTGGGAAACACCATATATTTT. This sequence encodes CSVAGAELGNTIYF.

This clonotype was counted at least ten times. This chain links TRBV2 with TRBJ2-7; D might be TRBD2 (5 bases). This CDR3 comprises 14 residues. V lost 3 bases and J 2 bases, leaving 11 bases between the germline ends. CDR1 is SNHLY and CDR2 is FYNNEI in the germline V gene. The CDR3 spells CASSEVWRAYEQYF. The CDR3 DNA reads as TGTGCCAGCAGTGAGGTTTGGCGGGCCTACGAGCAGTACTTC.

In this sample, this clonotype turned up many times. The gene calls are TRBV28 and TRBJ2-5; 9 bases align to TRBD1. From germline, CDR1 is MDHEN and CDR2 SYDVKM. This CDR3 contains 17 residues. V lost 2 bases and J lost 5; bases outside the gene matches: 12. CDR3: CASSLPTNDRGMETQYF. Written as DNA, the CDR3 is TGTGCCAGCAGTTTACCTACAAATGACAGGGGGATGGAGACCCAGTACTTC.

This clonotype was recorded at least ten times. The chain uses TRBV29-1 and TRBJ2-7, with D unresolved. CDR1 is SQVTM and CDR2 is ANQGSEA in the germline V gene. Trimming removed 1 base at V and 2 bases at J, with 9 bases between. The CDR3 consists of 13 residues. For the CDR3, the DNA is TGCAGCGTTGAAGCCACGGAGACCTACGAGCAGTACTTC. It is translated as CSVEATETYEQYF.

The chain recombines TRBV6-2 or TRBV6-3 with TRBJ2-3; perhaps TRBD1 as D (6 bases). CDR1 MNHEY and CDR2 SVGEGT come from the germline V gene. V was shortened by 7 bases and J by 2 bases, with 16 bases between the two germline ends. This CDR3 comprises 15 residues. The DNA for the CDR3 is TGTGCCAGCACGGTCGCAGGGGATCCCACAGATACGCAGTATTTT. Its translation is CASTVAGDPTDTQYF.

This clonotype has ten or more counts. This CDR3 reads CSAHVEQGQGYTF. The CDR3 DNA reads as TGCAGTGCCCATGTGGAACAGGGGCAAGGCTACACCTTC. The chain employs TRBV20-1 and TRBJ1-2; 7 positions agree with TRBD1. The CDR3 has 13 residues. The V gene's germline CDR1 is DFQATT and CDR2 SNEGSKA (reference sequence). The V and J ends lost 6 bases and 8 bases, in that order; junction bases with no gene match: 12.

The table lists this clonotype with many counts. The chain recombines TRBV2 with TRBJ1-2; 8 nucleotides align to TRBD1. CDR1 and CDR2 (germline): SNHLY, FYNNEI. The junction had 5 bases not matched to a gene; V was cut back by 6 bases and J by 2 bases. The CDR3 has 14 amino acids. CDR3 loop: CASRETGDNYGYTF. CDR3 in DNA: TGTGCCAGCAGGGAGACAGGGGACAACTATGGCTACACCTTC. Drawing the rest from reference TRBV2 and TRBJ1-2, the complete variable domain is EPEVTQTPSHQVTQMGQEVILRCVPISNHLYFYWYRQILGQKVEFLVSFYNNEISEKSEIFDDQFSVERPDGSNFTLKIRSTKLEDSAMYFCASRETGDNYGYTFGSGTRLTVV.

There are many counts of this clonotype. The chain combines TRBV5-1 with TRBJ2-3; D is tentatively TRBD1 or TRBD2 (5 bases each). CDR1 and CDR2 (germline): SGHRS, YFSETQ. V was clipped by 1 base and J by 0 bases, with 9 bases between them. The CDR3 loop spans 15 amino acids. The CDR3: CASSLYGDSTDTQYF. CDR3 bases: TGCGCCAGCAGCTTGTACGGGGACAGCACAGATACGCAGTATTTT.

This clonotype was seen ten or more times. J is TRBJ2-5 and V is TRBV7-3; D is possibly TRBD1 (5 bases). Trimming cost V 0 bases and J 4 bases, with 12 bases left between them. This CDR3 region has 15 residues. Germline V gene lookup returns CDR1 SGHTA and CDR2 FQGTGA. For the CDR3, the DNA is TGTGCCAGCAGCTTAACGGGTATGGGGCCAGAGACCCAGTACTTC. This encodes CASSLTGMGPETQYF.

The CDR3 region has the DNA TGTGCCAGCAGCCCCACAGGGGATCGCGAGCAGTACTTC. Its translation: CASSPTGDREQYF. The chain joins TRBV6-5 to TRBJ2-7; 7 bases agree with TRBD1. V was clipped by 6 bases and J by 6 bases; unmatched bases: 8. The germline V gene encodes CDR1 MNHEY and CDR2 SVGAGI. CDR3 size: 13 residues.

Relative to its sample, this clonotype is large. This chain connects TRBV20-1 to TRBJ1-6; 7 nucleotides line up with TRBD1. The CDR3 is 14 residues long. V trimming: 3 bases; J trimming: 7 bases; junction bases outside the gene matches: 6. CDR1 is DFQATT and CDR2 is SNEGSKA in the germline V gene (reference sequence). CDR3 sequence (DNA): TGCAGTGCTAGGCACGGGACAGAAAATTCACCCCTCCACTTT. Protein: CSARHGTENSPLHF.

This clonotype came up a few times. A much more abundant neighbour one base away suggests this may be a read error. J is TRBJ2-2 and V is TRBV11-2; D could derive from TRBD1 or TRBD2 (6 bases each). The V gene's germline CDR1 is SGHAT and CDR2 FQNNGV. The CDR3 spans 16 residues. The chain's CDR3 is CTSSPRTGANTGELFF. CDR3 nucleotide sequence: TGTACCAGCAGCCCACGAACGGGGGCCAACACCGGGGAGCTGTTTTTT.

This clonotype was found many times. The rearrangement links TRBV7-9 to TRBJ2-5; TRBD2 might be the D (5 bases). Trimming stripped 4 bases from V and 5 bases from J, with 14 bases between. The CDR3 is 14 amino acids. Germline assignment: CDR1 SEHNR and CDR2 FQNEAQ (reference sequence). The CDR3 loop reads CASSSQPRGETQYF. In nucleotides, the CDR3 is TGTGCCAGCAGCTCACAGCCCCGCGGGGAGACCCAGTACTTC.

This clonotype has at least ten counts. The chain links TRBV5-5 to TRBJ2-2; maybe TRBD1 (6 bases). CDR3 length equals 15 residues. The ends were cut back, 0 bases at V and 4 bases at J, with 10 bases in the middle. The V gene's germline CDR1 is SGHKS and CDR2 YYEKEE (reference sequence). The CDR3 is CASSLGQGFTGELFF. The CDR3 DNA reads TGTGCCAGCAGCTTGGGTCAGGGGTTCACCGGGGAGCTGTTTTTT.

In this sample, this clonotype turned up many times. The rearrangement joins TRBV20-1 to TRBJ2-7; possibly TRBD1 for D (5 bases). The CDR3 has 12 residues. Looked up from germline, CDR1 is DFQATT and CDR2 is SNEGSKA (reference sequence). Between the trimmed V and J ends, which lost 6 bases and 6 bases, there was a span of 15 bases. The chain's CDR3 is CSAFRVAGEQYF. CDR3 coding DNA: TGCAGTGCCTTCAGGGTCGCCGGCGAGCAGTACTTC.

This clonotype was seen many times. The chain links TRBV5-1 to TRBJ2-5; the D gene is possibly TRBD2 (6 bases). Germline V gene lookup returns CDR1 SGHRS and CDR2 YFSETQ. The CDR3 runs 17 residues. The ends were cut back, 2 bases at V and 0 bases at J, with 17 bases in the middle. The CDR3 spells CASSFQGLRRYQETQYF. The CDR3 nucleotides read TGCGCCAGCAGCTTCCAGGGACTTCGCCGATACCAAGAGACCCAGTACTTC. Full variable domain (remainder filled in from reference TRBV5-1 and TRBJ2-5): KAGVTQTPRYLIKTRGQQVTLSCSPISGHRSVSWYQQTPGQGLQFLFEYFSETQRNKGNFPGRFSGRQFSNSRSEMNVSTLELGDSALYLCASSFQGLRRYQETQYFGPGTRLLVL.

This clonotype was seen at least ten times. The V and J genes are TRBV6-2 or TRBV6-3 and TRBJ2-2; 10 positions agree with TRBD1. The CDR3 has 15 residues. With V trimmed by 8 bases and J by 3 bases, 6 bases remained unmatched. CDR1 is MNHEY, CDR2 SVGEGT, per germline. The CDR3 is CASCVGTGDTGELFF. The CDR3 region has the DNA TGTGCCAGCTGCGTGGGGACAGGGGACACCGGGGAGCTGTTTTTT.

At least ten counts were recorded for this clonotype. CDR3 loop: CASSRGGGGYEQYF. The CDR3 nucleotides are TGTGCCAGCAGCCGAGGCGGGGGGGGTTACGAGCAGTACTTC. The V and J genes are TRBV7-2 and TRBJ2-7; the match to TRBD2 covers 9 bases. Germline CDR1 SGHTA, CDR2 FQGNSA. The V and J ends lost 5 bases and 4 bases, in that order; junction bases with no gene match: 6. CDR3 size: 14 residues.

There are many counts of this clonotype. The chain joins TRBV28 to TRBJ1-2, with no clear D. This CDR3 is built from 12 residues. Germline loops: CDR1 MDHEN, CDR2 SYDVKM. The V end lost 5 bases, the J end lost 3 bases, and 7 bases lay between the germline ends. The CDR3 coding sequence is TGTGCCAGCAGTCTCACAGACTATGGCTACACCTTC. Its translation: CASSLTDYGYTF.

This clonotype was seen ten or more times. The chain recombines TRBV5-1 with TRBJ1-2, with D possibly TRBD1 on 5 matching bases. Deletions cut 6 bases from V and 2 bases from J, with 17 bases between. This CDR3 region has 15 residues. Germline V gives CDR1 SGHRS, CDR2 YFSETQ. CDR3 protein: CASNSWGGANYGYTF. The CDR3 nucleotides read TGCGCCAGCAACTCCTGGGGGGGAGCGAACTATGGCTACACCTTC.

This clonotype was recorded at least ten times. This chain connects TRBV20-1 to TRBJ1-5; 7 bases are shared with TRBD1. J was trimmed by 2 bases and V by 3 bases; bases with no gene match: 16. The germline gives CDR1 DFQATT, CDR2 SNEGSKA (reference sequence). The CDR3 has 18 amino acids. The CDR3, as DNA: TGCAGTGCTAGTTTGTGGCCCTCAGGGGGAGATGGCAATCAGCCCCAGCATTTT. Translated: CSASLWPSGGDGNQPQHF.

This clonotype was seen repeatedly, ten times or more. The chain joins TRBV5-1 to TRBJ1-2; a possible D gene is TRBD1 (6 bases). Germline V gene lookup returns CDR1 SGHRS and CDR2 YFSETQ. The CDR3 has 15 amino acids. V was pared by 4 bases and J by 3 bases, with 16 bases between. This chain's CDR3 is CASSVGQNRDYGYTF. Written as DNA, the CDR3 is TGCGCCAGCAGCGTGGGACAAAACAGGGACTATGGCTACACCTTC.

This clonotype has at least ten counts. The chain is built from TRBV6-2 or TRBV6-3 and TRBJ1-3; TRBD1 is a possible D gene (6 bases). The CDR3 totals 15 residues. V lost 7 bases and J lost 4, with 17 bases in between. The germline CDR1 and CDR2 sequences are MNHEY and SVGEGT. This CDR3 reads CASIYPTGHGNTIYF. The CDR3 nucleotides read TGTGCCAGCATCTATCCGACAGGTCACGGAAACACCATATATTTT.